This TCR beta chain was identified during a study of T cell responses to AZD1222 COVID-19 vaccine. Study results and caveats: Among those given AZD1222, only five or six were seropositive at baseline. Recipients of two AZD1222 doses showed rising Spike-specific TCR breadth and depth. Close to half of all spike-specific TCRs reportedly target regions of the variants that are unmutated. Clonal diversity was possibly underestimated, and the donors were mostly white British, with more females.

Generated by immunoSEQ multiplex PCR, the TCRdb table keeps only in-frame clones and is missing some. The sample carries around 120,000 clones, 80% to 90% recorded once. The CDR3 is made up of 15 amino acids. The germline gives CDR1 SEHNR, CDR2 FQNEAQ (reference sequence). V gave up 6 bases and J gave up 2 bases; unmatched junction bases: 7. For this clone: Its antigen is unidentified.

The TCR sequence derives from an adult in good health. Source: peripheral blood, taken on day 0 of AZD1222 vaccination. The genes are TRBV7-9 and TRBJ1-5; TRBD1 matches at 7 bases. The CDR3 sequence is CASSTAGTGNQPQHF. The CDR3 nucleotides read TGTGCCAGCAGTACCGCCGGGACAGGCAATCAGCCCCAGCATTTT.